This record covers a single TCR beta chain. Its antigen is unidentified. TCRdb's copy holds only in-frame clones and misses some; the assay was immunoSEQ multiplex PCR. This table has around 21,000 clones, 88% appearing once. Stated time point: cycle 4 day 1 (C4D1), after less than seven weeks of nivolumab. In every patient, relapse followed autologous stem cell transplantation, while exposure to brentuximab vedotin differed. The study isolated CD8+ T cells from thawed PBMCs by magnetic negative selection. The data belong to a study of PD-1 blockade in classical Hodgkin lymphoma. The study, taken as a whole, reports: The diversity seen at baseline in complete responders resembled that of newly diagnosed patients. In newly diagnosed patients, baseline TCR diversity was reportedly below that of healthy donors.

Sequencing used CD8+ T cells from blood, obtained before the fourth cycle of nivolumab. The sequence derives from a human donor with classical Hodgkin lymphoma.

CDR3 sequence (DNA): TGTGCCAGCAGCCCTATGAGGGGGCAGACTGAAGCTTTCTTT. This sequence encodes CASSPMRGQTEAFF. V gene TRBV7-9 combines with J gene TRBJ1-1; TRBD1 aligns across 7 bases. The CDR3 spans 14 residues. Germline-derived CDR1 and CDR2 are SEHNR and FQNEAQ (reference sequence). Trimming cost V 5 bases and J 5 bases; bases outside gene matches: 8.